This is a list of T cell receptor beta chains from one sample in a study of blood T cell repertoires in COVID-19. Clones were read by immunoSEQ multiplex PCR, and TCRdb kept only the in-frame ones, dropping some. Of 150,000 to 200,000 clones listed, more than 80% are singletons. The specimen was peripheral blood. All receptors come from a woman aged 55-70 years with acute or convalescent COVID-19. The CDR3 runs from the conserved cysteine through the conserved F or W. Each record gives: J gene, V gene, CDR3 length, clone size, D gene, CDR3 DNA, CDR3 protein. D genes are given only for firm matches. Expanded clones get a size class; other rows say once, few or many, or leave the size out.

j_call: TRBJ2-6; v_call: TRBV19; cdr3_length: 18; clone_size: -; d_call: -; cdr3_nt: TGTGCCAGTAGTATGGCATCCGGGGTCAGCTCTGGGGCCAACGTCCTGACTTTC; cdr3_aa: CASSMASGVSSGANVLTF
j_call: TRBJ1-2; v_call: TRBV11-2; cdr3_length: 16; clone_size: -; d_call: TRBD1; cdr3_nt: TGTGCCAGCAGCCCTGGACAGGGAGGGGTTAACTATGGCTACACCTTC; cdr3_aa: CASSPGQGGVNYGYTF
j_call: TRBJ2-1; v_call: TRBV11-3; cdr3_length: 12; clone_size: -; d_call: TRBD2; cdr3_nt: TGTGCCAGCATGGAGCGGGAAGGTGAGCAGTTCTTC; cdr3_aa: CASMEREGEQFF
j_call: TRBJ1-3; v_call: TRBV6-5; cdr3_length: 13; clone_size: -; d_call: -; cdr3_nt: TGTGCCTCGGCGGATGGCACTGGAAACACCATATATTTT; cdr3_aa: CASADGTGNTIYF
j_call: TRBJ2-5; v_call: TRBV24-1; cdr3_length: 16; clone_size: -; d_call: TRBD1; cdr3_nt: TGTGCCACCAGTGAGTTGGGACAGGGGGCAGGGGAGACCCAGTACTTC; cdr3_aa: CATSELGQGAGETQYF
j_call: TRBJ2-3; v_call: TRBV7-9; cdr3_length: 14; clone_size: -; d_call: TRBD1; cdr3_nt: TGTGCCAGCACCCACAGGGGGCTGACAGATACGCAGTATTTT; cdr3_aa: CASTHRGLTDTQYF
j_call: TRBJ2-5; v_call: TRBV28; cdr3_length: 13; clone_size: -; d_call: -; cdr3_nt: TGTGCCAGCAGCTCACCTGGCCTGGAGACCCAGTACTTC; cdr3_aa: CASSSPGLETQYF
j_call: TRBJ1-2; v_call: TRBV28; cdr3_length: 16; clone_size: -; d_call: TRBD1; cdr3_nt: TGTGCCAGCAGTCCCCCGCCGGGACAGGGTCTATTAGGCTACACCTTC; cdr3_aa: CASSPPPGQGLLGYTF
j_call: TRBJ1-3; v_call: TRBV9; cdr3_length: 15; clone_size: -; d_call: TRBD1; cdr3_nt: TGTGCCAGCAGCGCCGCCGACAGGGCTGGAAACACCATATATTTT; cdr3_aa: CASSAADRAGNTIYF
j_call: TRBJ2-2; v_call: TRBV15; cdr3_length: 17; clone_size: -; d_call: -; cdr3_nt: TGTGCCACCAGCAGTTTTATACAGGGTTCGCCGACCGGGGAGCTGTTTTTT; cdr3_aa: CATSSFIQGSPTGELFF
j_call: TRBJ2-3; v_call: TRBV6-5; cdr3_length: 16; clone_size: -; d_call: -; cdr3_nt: TGTGCCAGCAGTTACTCGGGTCCGGAGAGCACAGATACGCAGTATTTT; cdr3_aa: CASSYSGPESTDTQYF
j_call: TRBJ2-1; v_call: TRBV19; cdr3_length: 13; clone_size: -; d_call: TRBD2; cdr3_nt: TGTGCCAGTAGTATAGGGGGTAGCGGGGAGCAGTTCTTC; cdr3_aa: CASSIGGSGEQFF
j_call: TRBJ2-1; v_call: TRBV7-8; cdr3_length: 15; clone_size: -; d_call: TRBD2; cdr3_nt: TGTGCCAGCAGCCCCCGGGGGGAGCGCTACAATGAGCAGTTCTTC; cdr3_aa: CASSPRGERYNEQFF
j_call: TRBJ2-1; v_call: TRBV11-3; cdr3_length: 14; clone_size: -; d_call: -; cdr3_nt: TGTGCCAGCAGCTCGAGGGCAGGTTACAATGAGCAGTTCTTC; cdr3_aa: CASSSRAGYNEQFF
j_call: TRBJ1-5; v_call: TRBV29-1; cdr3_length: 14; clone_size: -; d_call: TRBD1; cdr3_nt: TGCAGCGTAGGACAGGGAGGGGAAGATCAGCCCCAGCATTTT; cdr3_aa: CSVGQGGEDQPQHF
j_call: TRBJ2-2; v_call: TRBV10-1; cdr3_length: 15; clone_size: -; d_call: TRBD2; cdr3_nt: TGCGCCAGCTCGGCGGGAGGGATTGGCTCCGGGGAGCTGTTTTTT; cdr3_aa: CASSAGGIGSGELFF
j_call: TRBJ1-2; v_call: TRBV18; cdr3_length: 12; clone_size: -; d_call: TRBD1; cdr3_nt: TGTGCCAGCTCACCTGGACAGGTGGACTACACCTTC; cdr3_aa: CASSPGQVDYTF
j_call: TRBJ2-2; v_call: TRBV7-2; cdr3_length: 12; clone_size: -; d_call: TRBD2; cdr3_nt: TGTGCCAGCGCTAGCGGGAGCGGGGAGCTGTTTTTT; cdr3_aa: CASASGSGELFF
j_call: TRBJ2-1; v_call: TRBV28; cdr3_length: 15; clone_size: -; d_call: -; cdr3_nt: TGTGCCAGCACCCTAGACCCGACTAGTTCCAATGAGCAGTTCTTC; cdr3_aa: CASTLDPTSSNEQFF
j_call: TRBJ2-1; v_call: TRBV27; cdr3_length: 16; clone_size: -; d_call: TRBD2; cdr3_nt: TGTGCCAGCAGTTACTTAGCGGGAGGAAGCTACAATGAGCAGTTCTTC; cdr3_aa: CASSYLAGGSYNEQFF
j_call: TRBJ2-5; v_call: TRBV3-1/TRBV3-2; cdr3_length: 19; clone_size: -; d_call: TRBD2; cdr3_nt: TGTGCCAGCAGCCAAGATCGTTGGGGACTAGCGGACAATCAAGAGACCCAGTACTTC; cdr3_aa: CASSQDRWGLADNQETQYF
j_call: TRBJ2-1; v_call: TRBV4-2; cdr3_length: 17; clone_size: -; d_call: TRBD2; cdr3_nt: TGTGCCAGCAGCCAGAGCTCGGGGGAGGGCTTTCGTAGTGAGCAGTTCTTC; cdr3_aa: CASSQSSGEGFRSEQFF
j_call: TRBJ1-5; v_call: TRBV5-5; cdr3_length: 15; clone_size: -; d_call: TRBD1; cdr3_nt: TGTGCCAGCAGCCCCAGTGGGACAGGGGGTCAGCCCCAGCATTTT; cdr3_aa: CASSPSGTGGQPQHF
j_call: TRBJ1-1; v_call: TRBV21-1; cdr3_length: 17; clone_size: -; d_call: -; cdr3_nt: TGTGCCAGCAGCCTGTACCCTCAGACAGTTATGAACACTGAAGCTTTCTTT; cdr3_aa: CASSLYPQTVMNTEAFF
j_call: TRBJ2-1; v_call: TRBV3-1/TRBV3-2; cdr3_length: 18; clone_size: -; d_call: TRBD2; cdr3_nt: TGTGCCAGCAGCCAAGGTGACCTGGGACTAGCGGGACGCAATGAGCAGTTCTTC; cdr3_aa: CASSQGDLGLAGRNEQFF
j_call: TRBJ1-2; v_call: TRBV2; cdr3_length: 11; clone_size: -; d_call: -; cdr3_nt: TGTGCCAGCAGCCAGGGCTATGGCTACACCTTC; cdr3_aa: CASSQGYGYTF
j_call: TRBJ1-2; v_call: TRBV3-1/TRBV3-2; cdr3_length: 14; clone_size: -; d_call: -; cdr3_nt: TGTGCCAGCAGCCAAGATCTGGGGGGAGGTGGCTACACCTTC; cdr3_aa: CASSQDLGGGGYTF
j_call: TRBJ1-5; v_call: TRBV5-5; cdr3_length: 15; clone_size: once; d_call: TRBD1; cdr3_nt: TGTGCCAGCAGCTTACAGGGGCATAGCAATCAGCCCCAGCATTTT; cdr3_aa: CASSLQGHSNQPQHF
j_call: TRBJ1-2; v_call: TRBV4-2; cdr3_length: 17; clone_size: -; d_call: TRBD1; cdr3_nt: TGTGCCAGCAGCCAGAACGTCGGACAGGGTTCCTACTATGGCTACACCTTC; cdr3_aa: CASSQNVGQGSYYGYTF
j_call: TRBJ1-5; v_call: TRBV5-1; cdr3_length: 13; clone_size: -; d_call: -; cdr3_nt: TGCGCCAGCAGCTTGTCGGTTAATCAGCCCCAGCATTTT; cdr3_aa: CASSLSVNQPQHF
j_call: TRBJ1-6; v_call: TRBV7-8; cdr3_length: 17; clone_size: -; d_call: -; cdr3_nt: TGTGCCAGCAGCCGGAGGCGAGCGAGCTCCTATAATTCACCCCTCCACTTT; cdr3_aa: CASSRRRASSYNSPLHF
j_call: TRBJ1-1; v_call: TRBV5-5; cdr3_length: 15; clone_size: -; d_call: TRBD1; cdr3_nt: TGTGCCAGCAGCTACGGACAGGCCTTGAGGACTGAAGCTTTCTTT; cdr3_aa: CASSYGQALRTEAFF
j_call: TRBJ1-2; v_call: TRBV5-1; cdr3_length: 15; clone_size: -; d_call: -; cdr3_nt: TGCGCCAGCAGCTTGGCCGGAGGTTTGGACTATGGCTACACCTTC; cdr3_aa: CASSLAGGLDYGYTF
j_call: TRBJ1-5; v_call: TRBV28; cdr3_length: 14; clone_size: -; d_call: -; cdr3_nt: TGTGCCAGCAGTTTAGGAGGGTTTGGTCAGCCCCAGCATTTT; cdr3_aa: CASSLGGFGQPQHF
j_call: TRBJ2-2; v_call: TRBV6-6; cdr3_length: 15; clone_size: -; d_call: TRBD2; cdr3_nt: TGTGCCAGCAGTGTGGGACTAGCGGGCACCGGGGAGCTGTTTTTT; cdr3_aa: CASSVGLAGTGELFF
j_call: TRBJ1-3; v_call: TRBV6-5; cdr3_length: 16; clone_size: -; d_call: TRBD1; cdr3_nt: TGTGCCAGCAGTTACCAGGGGGAAGGGTCTGGAAACACCATATATTTT; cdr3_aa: CASSYQGEGSGNTIYF
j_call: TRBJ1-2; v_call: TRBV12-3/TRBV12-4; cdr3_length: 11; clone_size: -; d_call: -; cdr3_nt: TGTGCCAGCAGGGGCCTCGGAGGCTACACCTTC; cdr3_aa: CASRGLGGYTF
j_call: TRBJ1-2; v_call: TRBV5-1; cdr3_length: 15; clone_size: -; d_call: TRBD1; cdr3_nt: TGCGCCAGCAGCTCGTTGGCAGGGGGCCTCTATGGCTACACCTTC; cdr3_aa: CASSSLAGGLYGYTF
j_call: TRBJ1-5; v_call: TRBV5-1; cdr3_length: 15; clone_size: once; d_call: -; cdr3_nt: TGCGCCAGCAGCTTGGGGGGCCTGTTAGGGCAGCCCCAGCATTTT; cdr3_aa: CASSLGGLLGQPQHF
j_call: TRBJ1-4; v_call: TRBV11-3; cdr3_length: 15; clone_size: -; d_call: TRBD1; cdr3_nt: TGTGCCAGCAGCGGCGCCGGGACAGAAAATGAAAAACTGTTTTTT; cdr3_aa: CASSGAGTENEKLFF
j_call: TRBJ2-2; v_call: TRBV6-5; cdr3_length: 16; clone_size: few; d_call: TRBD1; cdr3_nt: TGTGCCAGCAGTTACTTAGGGACAGGGGGCACCGGGGAGCTGTTTTTT; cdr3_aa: CASSYLGTGGTGELFF